The 5 T cell receptor beta chains presented below share a single source sample, sequenced in a study of T cells in Graves' hyperthyroidism and ophthalmopathy. TCR beta CDR3 regions were amplified from RNA. Initially, a first-round RT-PCR of the TCR CDR3 employed the HTBI primer set. TCRdb processed the multiplex PCR reads anew with MiXCR; each CDR3 protein has one entry. This sample has almost 600,000 distinct CDR3 sequences, with 11% to 15% found just once. The material sequenced was blood. These receptors were obtained from a woman aged 30 to 39 with Graves' hyperthyroidism that later progressed to Graves' ophthalmopathy.

The chain combines TRBV4-1 with TRBJ2-1, with D perhaps matching TRBD1 or TRBD2 (5 bases each). V was cut by 4 bases and J by 7 bases, with 14 bases left in between. Germline CDR1 is MGHRA and CDR2 is YSYEKL. CDR3 length equals 14 residues. CDR3 sequence reads: CASSRVEGKNEQFF. The CDR3 DNA sequence: TGCGCCAGCAGCCGGGTAGAGGGGAAGAATGAGCAGTTCTTC.

This clonotype was counted at least ten times. The V gene is TRBV7-9, the J gene TRBJ2-1, with 7 bases aligning to TRBD2. With V trimmed by 5 bases and J by 9 bases, 7 bases remained unmatched. Per the germline V gene, CDR1 is SEHNR and CDR2 is FQNEAQ (reference sequence). The CDR3 has 13 residues. The CDR3 protein is CASSPPRTSEQFF. The CDR3 coding sequence is TGTGCCAGCAGCCCCCCCCGGACTAGTGAGCAGTTCTTC. Together with reference TRBV7-9 and TRBJ2-1, the CDR3 gives the full variable domain: DTGVSQNPRHKITKRGQNVTFRCDPISEHNRLYWYRQTLGQGPEFLTYFQNEAQLEKSRLLSDRFSAERPKGSFSTLEIQRTEQGDSAMYLCASSPPRTSEQFFGPGTRLTVL.

The chain is built from TRBV4-1 and TRBJ2-3; 7 positions agree with TRBD2. CDR1 and CDR2 from the germline V gene are MGHRA and YSYEKL. J was trimmed by 3 bases and V by 4 bases; bases with no gene match: 7. This CDR3 is built from 15 residues. CDR3 nucleotide sequence: TGCGCCAGCAGCCCGAGGGAAGCGGGAACAGATACGCAGTATTTT. It is translated as CASSPREAGTDTQYF.

Ten or more counts support this clonotype. The rearrangement joins TRBV15 to TRBJ1-2; D not resolved. V was shortened by 6 bases and J by 1 base, with 9 bases between the two germline ends. The CDR3 totals 13 residues. CDR1 LNHNV and CDR2 YYDKDF come from the germline V gene (reference sequence). CDR3 DNA: TGTGCCACCAGGCGGGCAATTAACTATGGCTACACCTTC. This sequence encodes CATRRAINYGYTF. Filled out from reference TRBV15 and TRBJ1-2, the complete variable domain reads DAMVIQNPRYQVTQFGKPVTLSCSQTLNHNVMYWYQQKSSQAPKLLFHYYDKDFNNEADTPDNFQSRRPNTSFCFLDIRSPGLGDTAMYLCATRRAINYGYTFGSGTRLTVV.

This clonotype has just a few counts. The rearrangement uses TRBV20-1 and TRBJ1-5, with a possible D match to TRBD1 (6 bases). The germline V and J ends were trimmed by 6 bases and 5 bases, with 17 bases remaining between them. The CDR3 contains 14 residues. CDR1 DFQATT and CDR2 SNEGSKA come from the germline V gene (reference sequence). For the CDR3, the DNA is TGCAGTGCGGAGCCAGGGGAATTTGATCAGCCCCAGCATTTT. It specifies CSAEPGEFDQPQHF.